This TCR beta chain was documented in a study of identical twins. Overall study results and limits: For cord blood, abundant beta clonotypes had fewer insertions, unlike memory repertoires, which showed none. Researchers reported excess low generation probability among twin-shared out-of-frame alpha sequences. The study drew conclusions from cross-sectional statistical analysis, not from following the same donors. Researchers caution that invariant MAIT and iNKT cells could partly confound zero-insertion analyses.

V lost 0 bases, J lost 0 bases, and 10 bases lay in between. The CDR3 length is 16 residues. Germline values: CDR1 SGHDT, CDR2 YYEEEE. TCRdb itself ran the 5' RACE reads through MiXCR, one entry per CDR3 protein. The data show some 660,000 distinct CDR3 sequences, 8.5% to 9.5% seen once. This clonotype was found many times. Its target is unknown. These data were also filed under a second study, of yellow fever vaccine responses in identical twins.

Material: PBMCs. This receptor was taken from a woman between 18 and 29 years old in good health. The J gene is TRBJ2-4, the V gene TRBV5-6; D is perhaps TRBD1 (5 bases). The CDR3 bases are TGTGCCAGCAGCTTGGGGGCAGGGTTAGCCAAAAACATTCAGTACTTC. Protein product: CASSLGAGLAKNIQYF.